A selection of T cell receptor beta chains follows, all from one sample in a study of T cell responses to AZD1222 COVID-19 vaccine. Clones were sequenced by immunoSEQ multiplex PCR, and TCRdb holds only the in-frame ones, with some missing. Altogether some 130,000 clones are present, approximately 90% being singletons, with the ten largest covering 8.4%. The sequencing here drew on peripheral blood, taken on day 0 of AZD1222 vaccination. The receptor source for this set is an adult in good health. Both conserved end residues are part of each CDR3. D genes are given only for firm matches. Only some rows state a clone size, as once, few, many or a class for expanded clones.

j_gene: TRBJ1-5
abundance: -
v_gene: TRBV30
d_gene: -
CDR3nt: TGTGCCTGGAGTGTACAAGTAGAACAGCCCCAGCATTTT
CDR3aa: CAWSVQVEQPQHF

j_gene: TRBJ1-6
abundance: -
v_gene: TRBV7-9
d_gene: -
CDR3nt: TGTGCCAGCAGCTCTTCGGGCGGGTCACCCCTCCACTTT
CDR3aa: CASSSSGGSPLHF

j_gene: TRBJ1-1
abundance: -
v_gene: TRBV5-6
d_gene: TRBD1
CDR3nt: TGTGCCAGCAGCTCCCGGGACAGGGGCCCCGAAGCTTTCTTT
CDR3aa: CASSSRDRGPEAFF

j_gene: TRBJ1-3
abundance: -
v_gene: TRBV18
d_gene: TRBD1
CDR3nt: TGTGCCAGCTCACAGAGACAGGGGGCGGACACCATATATTTT
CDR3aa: CASSQRQGADTIYF

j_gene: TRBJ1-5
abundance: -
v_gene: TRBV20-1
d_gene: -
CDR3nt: TGCAGTGCTAGTCCCCGGGCCTCAAATCAGCCCCAGCATTTT
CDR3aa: CSASPRASNQPQHF

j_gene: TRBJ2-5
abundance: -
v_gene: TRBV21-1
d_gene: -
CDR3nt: TGTGCCAGCAGCAAATTCTCGGAGGACAGGGTCGGTGAGACCCAGTACTTC
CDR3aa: CASSKFSEDRVGETQYF

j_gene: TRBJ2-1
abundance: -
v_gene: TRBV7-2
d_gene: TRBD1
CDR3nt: TGTGCCAGCAGCTGGCAGGGGGTGGGAAATGAGCAGTTCTTC
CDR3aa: CASSWQGVGNEQFF

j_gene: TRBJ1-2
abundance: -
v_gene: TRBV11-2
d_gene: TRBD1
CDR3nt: TGTGCCAGCAGCTTATTAACGTTAAGGGACAGGGATGGCTACACCTTC
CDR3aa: CASSLLTLRDRDGYTF

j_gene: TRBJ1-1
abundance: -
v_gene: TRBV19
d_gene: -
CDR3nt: TGTGCCAGTAGTGGCGCGCGAGTTAACACTGAAGCTTTCTTT
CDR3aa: CASSGARVNTEAFF

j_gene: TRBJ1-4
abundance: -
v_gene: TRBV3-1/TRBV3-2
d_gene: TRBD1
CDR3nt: TGTGCCAGCAGCCAAGGCCCCGGGACAGAGGGTGAAAAACTGTTTTTT
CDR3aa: CASSQGPGTEGEKLFF

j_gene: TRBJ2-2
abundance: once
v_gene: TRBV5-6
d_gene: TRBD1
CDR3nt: TGTGCCAGCAGCTCAAGGGTGAGGGGGCCCACCGGGGAGCTGTTTTTT
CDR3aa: CASSSRVRGPTGELFF

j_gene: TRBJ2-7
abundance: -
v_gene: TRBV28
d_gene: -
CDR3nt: TGTGCCAGCAGCCCCGGGACGGCTAGCTCCTACGAGCAGTACTTC
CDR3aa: CASSPGTASSYEQYF

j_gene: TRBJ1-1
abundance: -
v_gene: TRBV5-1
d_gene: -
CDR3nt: TGCGCCAGCAGCCCGGACAGTGGTCGCACTGAAGCTTTCTTT
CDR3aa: CASSPDSGRTEAFF

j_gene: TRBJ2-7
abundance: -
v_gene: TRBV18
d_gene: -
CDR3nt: TGTGCCAGCTCACGGGGTCTCCCGGGGGTGCAGTACTTC
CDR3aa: CASSRGLPGVQYF

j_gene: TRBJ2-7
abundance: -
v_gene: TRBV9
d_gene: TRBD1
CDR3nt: TGTGCCAGCAGCGTTCAGCCGGGACAGGGTGTGGAGCAGTACTTC
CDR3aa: CASSVQPGQGVEQYF

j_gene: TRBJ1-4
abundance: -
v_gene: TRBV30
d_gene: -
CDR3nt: TGTGCCTGGAGTGTAGAGTTGGGAAATGAAAAACTGTTTTTT
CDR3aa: CAWSVELGNEKLFF

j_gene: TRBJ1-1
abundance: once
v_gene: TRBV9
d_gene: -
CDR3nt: TGTGCCAGCAGCGTAGGACATCCGAACACTGAAGCTTTCTTT
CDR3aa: CASSVGHPNTEAFF